These T cell receptor beta chains were read from a single sample in a study of T cell responses to AZD1222 COVID-19 vaccine. Clones were sequenced by immunoSEQ multiplex PCR, and TCRdb holds only the in-frame ones, with some missing. Of fewer than 120,000 clones listed, approximately 94% were seen once; the top ten hold 2.9%. Here the sequenced sample was peripheral blood, taken 28 days after the second AZD1222 dose. These receptor sequences come from an adult who received the AZD1222 COVID-19 vaccine. Both conserved end residues are part of each CDR3. Fields, in order: V gene, clone size, J gene, D gene, CDR3 DNA, CDR3 protein. The D gene is left open where the match is weak. Clone size appears in some rows only: once, few, many, or a class for an expanded clone.

TRBV5-1,-,TRBJ2-1,-,TGCGCCAGCAGGTCGCCCCGCTTAAGCTCCTACAATGAGCAGTTCTTC,CASRSPRLSSYNEQFF
TRBV7-9,-,TRBJ1-1,TRBD1,TGTGCCAGCAGCCCCGGGACAGTGAACACTGAAGCTTTCTTT,CASSPGTVNTEAFF
TRBV4-1,-,TRBJ1-2,TRBD1,TGCGCCAGCAGCCAAGATCAAGTGAGGACAGGGAATTACTATGGCTACACCTTC,CASSQDQVRTGNYYGYTF
TRBV14,once,TRBJ2-2,-,TGTGCCAGCAGCCAAATGCACGCGGGGTCGAACACCGGGGAGCTGTTTTTT,CASSQMHAGSNTGELFF
TRBV11-2,-,TRBJ1-1,-,TGTGCCAGCAGCCTTAGGGCTGAAGCTTTCTTT,CASSLRAEAFF
TRBV12-3/TRBV12-4,-,TRBJ1-2,-,TGTGCCAGCAGGTATCGACAGGGCTACACCTTC,CASRYRQGYTF
TRBV5-8,-,TRBJ1-5,-,TGTGCCAGCAGCGGCCAGGGAGGTTCTGAGCAGCCCCAGCATTTT,CASSGQGGSEQPQHF
TRBV2,-,TRBJ1-3,-,TGTGCCAGCAATTCGGGCGAGACTTACTCTGGAAACACCATATATTTT,CASNSGETYSGNTIYF
TRBV28,-,TRBJ1-4,TRBD1,TGTGCCAACCCTCTAATTATCGGACAGGGGGCCCCAATTGGGGGAAAACTGTTTTTT,CANPLIIGQGAPIGGKLFF
TRBV24-1,-,TRBJ2-3,TRBD1,TGTGCCACCAGAGACAGGGCTACAGATACGCAGTATTTT,CATRDRATDTQYF
TRBV27,-,TRBJ1-2,-,TGTGCCAGTGGACATTACTATGGCTACACCTTC,CASGHYYGYTF
TRBV27,once,TRBJ1-2,TRBD1,TGTGCCAGCAGTTTACAGGGACAGGGGAGGCCGACACCCTACACCTTC,CASSLQGQGRPTPYTF
TRBV10-3,-,TRBJ1-5,-,TGTGCCATCAGTGAGTCGGCCGGGGGAGGGGAGCCCCAGCATTTT,CAISESAGGGEPQHF
TRBV12-3/TRBV12-4,-,TRBJ1-1,-,TGTGCCAGCAGTTTAATGGGCACTGAAGCTTTCTTT,CASSLMGTEAFF
TRBV5-1,-,TRBJ2-3,-,TGCGCCAGCAGCTTGGTGGGCCTCGGGACGGATACGCAGTATTTT,CASSLVGLGTDTQYF
TRBV19,-,TRBJ1-2,TRBD1,TGTGCCAGTAGTAGGACAGGGGCCGGGGGCTACACCTTC,CASSRTGAGGYTF
TRBV10-3,once,TRBJ1-2,TRBD1,TGTGCCATCAGTATAGGGACAGCTCACTATGGCTACACCTTC,CAISIGTAHYGYTF
TRBV21-1,-,TRBJ1-4,-,TGTGCCAGCAGCGGCCCTAGGGACTTAAAGAAACTGTTTTTT,CASSGPRDLKKLFF
TRBV2,-,TRBJ2-2,-,TGTGCCAGCAGTGAACTCCAATTCGGGGCCGGGGAGCTGTTTTTT,CASSELQFGAGELFF
TRBV2,-,TRBJ2-2,TRBD1,TGTGCCGGCCTGGCAGGGGGCACAGCGAACACCGGGGAGCTGTTTTTT,CAGLAGGTANTGELFF
TRBV3-1/TRBV3-2,-,TRBJ1-1,-,TGTGCCAGCAGCCAAGAGACCGCACCGAACACTGAAGCTTTCTTT,CASSQETAPNTEAFF
TRBV10-3,-,TRBJ1-1,-,TGTGCCACCCAGTGGGACGGAAGGAACACTGAAGCTTTCTTT,CATQWDGRNTEAFF
TRBV6-5,-,TRBJ1-3,-,TGTGCCAGCAGTTACTCAGGGGCCGCGTATGGAAACACCATATATTTT,CASSYSGAAYGNTIYF
TRBV12-3/TRBV12-4,-,TRBJ2-7,-,TGTGCCAGCAGTTTATCAGGGGAGGGCGAGCAGTACTTC,CASSLSGEGEQYF
TRBV18,-,TRBJ2-7,TRBD1,TGTGCCAGCTCCCGACAGGGGGCTGACGAGCAGTACTTC,CASSRQGADEQYF
TRBV27,-,TRBJ1-2,TRBD1,TGTGTCACCCGCGCCACAGGGGCGTATGACTATGGCTACACCTTC,CVTRATGAYDYGYTF
TRBV5-1,-,TRBJ1-1,TRBD1,TGCGCCAGCAGCCCCAGACAGGGGCCGAACACTGAAGCTTTCTTT,CASSPRQGPNTEAFF
TRBV6-4,-,TRBJ2-1,TRBD1,TGTGCCAGCCGTGGGGACAGCTACAATGAGCAGTTCTTC,CASRGDSYNEQFF
TRBV7-7,-,TRBJ2-5,-,TGTGCCAGCAGCTCAACAGGGAGTGAGACCCAGTACTTC,CASSSTGSETQYF
TRBV2,once,TRBJ2-7,TRBD2,TGTGCCAGCAACCCTAGCGGGGGGTCTAGCTCCTACGAGCAGTACTTC,CASNPSGGSSSYEQYF
TRBV7-2,-,TRBJ1-1,-,TGTGCCAGCAGCTTATCCCCGGGCGCGAACACTGAAGCTTTCTTT,CASSLSPGANTEAFF
TRBV5-1,-,TRBJ1-1,-,TGCGCCAGCAGCCTGCCAATGAACACTGAAGCTTTCTTT,CASSLPMNTEAFF
TRBV18,-,TRBJ1-2,-,TGTGCCAGCTCATCTACCTCCGGCGTAGGACTCTATGGCTACACCTTC,CASSSTSGVGLYGYTF
TRBV19,-,TRBJ1-5,-,TGTGCCAGTAGTATAGTTCGGGACAGCAATCAGCCCCAGCATTTT,CASSIVRDSNQPQHF
TRBV10-1,-,TRBJ1-6,-,TGCGCCAGCAGTGAGTTCTCTAGAGATTCACCCCTCCACTTT,CASSEFSRDSPLHF
TRBV27,-,TRBJ2-7,-,TGTGCCAGCAGTTTGTCCCGACAGTCTATATACTACGAGCAGTACTTC,CASSLSRQSIYYEQYF
TRBV5-1,-,TRBJ1-2,-,TGCGCCAGCAGCAAGGACACGAAAGGCTACACCTTC,CASSKDTKGYTF
TRBV2,-,TRBJ2-7,-,TGTGCCAGCAGTTACAGGGCCGTTGACGAGCAGTACTTC,CASSYRAVDEQYF
TRBV27,-,TRBJ2-7,TRBD1,TGTGCCAGCAGTCAGGGGACAGGGAGAAGCGAGCAGTACTTC,CASSQGTGRSEQYF
TRBV19,-,TRBJ2-1,TRBD2,TGTGCCAGTAGTCGCGGTTGGGCTAGCGGGAGGAATGAGCAGTTCTTC,CASSRGWASGRNEQFF
TRBV2,-,TRBJ2-1,TRBD2,TGTGCCATCTTAACTAGCGGGGGGCTGGGCTCCTACAATGAGCAGTTCTTC,CAILTSGGLGSYNEQFF
TRBV3-1/TRBV3-2,-,TRBJ2-3,-,TGTGCCAGCAGCCAGGTAACGATGGGGGCGAGCACAGATACGCAGTATTTT,CASSQVTMGASTDTQYF
TRBV28,-,TRBJ1-4,TRBD1,TGTGCCAGCAGTGCACAGGGGACGGATGAAAAACTGTTTTTT,CASSAQGTDEKLFF
TRBV11-3,-,TRBJ1-1,-,TGTGCCAGCAGCTTAGAGTCGGGTACTGAAGCTTTCTTT,CASSLESGTEAFF
TRBV4-1,-,TRBJ2-7,TRBD1,TGCGCCAGCAGCCGGGACAGGGGCTCCTACGAGCAGTACTTC,CASSRDRGSYEQYF
TRBV2,-,TRBJ2-7,-,TGTGCCAGCCAGAGCTACACCACCTACGAGCAGTACTTC,CASQSYTTYEQYF
TRBV6-6,-,TRBJ1-1,TRBD1,TGTGCCAGCAGTGCTCGCGGGACCAGACAGGGGGCTGCTTTCTTT,CASSARGTRQGAAFF
TRBV4-1,-,TRBJ2-3,-,TGCGCCAGCAGCCAAGTGGGACCCAACACTATCACAGATACGCAGTATTTT,CASSQVGPNTITDTQYF
TRBV7-2,-,TRBJ2-2,TRBD1,TGTGCCAGCAGCTGGGGCCCGGGACAGGGAGGGACCGGGGAGCTGTTTTTT,CASSWGPGQGGTGELFF
TRBV14,once,TRBJ2-7,TRBD1,TGTGCCAGCAGCCCTTGGACAGGCGAGCTAGTCTTC,CASSPWTGELVF
TRBV15,-,TRBJ2-3,-,TGTGCCACCAGCGCCCAGGGGGGGCTTCACACGAATACGCAGTATTTT,CATSAQGGLHTNTQYF
TRBV4-2,-,TRBJ2-5,TRBD2,TGTGCCAGCAGCCAAGGCCTAGCGGTCCTGGGCCAAGAGACCCAGTACTTC,CASSQGLAVLGQETQYF
TRBV15,-,TRBJ1-1,-,TGTGCCACCAGCTCAAACAGTGGTGCTGAAGCTTTCTTT,CATSSNSGAEAFF
TRBV6-1,few,TRBJ2-5,-,TGTGCCAGCAGTGAACAGGGGGAGACCCAGTACTTC,CASSEQGETQYF
TRBV6-5,-,TRBJ2-3,TRBD2,TGTGCCAGCCCGGCGGGGGGGTTCGTCGCAGATACGCAGTATTTT,CASPAGGFVADTQYF
TRBV19,-,TRBJ2-2,TRBD2,TGTGCCAGTAGTTGGGCTAGCGGGGACACCGGGGAGCTGTTTTTT,CASSWASGDTGELFF
TRBV6-5,-,TRBJ1-1,-,TGTGCCAGCAGTCCGGCGGGTATTGAAGCTTTCTTT,CASSPAGIEAFF
TRBV5-1,-,TRBJ2-7,-,TGCGCCAGCAGCTTTATGGGTAGGGGCGAGCAGTACTTC,CASSFMGRGEQYF
TRBV28,once,TRBJ1-1,-,TGTGCCAGCAGTTCTGGGACGGCGAACACTGAAGCTTTCTTT,CASSSGTANTEAFF
TRBV10-2,-,TRBJ1-5,TRBD1,TGCGCCAGTCGACAGGGGGTCGGTCAGCCCCAGCATTTT,CASRQGVGQPQHF